The 13 T cell receptor beta chains in this list originate from one sample, sequenced in a study of T cell repertoires in cytomegalovirus infection. TCRdb reprocessed the reads with MiXCR, giving one entry per CDR3 protein. The sample holds approximately 730,000 distinct CDR3 sequences, 25% to 35% seen once. No antigen is known for these receptors. Material: cultured CD8+ T cells from PBMCs, obtained from culture after CMV antigen stimulation. These receptors were obtained from a human donor in good health (CMV status not recorded). Some clones in this sample may be carry-over from other donors' samples.

The chain is built from TRBV6-6 and TRBJ2-1, with 7 bases fitting TRBD1. V lost 4 bases to trimming and J lost 9 bases; unmatched junction nucleotides: 18. The CDR3 is 17 amino acids. Germline CDR1 reads MNHNY; CDR2 reads SVGAGI (reference sequence). CDR3 sequence (DNA): TGTGCCAGCAGTTGGCCCCGGACAGGACAGGATCAGGTTGAGCAGTTCTTC. Its translation: CASSWPRTGQDQVEQFF.

There are a few counts of this clonotype. The gene calls are TRBV7-3 and TRBJ2-1; the D gene is possibly TRBD1 (6 bases). The CDR3 covers 13 residues. Germline CDR1 and CDR2: SGHTA and FQGTGA. Trimming cost V 2 bases and J 10 bases, with 12 bases left between them. Here the CDR3 DNA reads TGTGCCAGCAGCTTACATGGGGGCGGGGAGCAGTTCTTC. As protein: CASSLHGGGEQFF.

The chain employs TRBV7-9 and TRBJ1-1, with TRBD1 as a possible D gene (5 bases). CDR3 length equals 17 residues. Trimming removed 1 base from V and 1 base from J, with 16 bases in between. Germline V CDR1 and CDR2: SEHNR, FQNEAQ (reference sequence). The CDR3 region is CASSLVGSGTENTEAFF. The DNA of the CDR3 is TGTGCCAGCAGCTTAGTCGGGTCGGGGACGGAGAACACTGAAGCTTTCTTT.

J is TRBJ2-2 and V is TRBV7-3; TRBD2 agrees at 8 bases. The junction had 5 bases not matched to a gene; V was cut back by 7 bases and J by 1 base. The CDR3 runs 15 residues. Per germline, CDR1 SGHTA and CDR2 FQGTGA. CDR3 amino acids: CASNRGGRNTGELFF. The CDR3, as DNA: TGTGCCAGCAACCGCGGGGGGCGGAACACCGGGGAGCTGTTTTTT. Looking up the rest from reference TRBV7-3 and TRBJ2-2 gives the full variable domain: GAGVSQTPSNKVTEKGKYVELRCDPISGHTALYWYRQSLGQGPEFLIYFQGTGAADDSGLPNDRFFAVRPEGSVSTLKIQRTERGDSAVYLCASNRGGRNTGELFFGEGSRLTVL.

Of note for this clonotype: A read error may account for a junction end that differs from germline. The chain combines TRBV6-8 with TRBJ1-2, with TRBD1 as a possible D gene (5 bases). The CDR3 loop spans 17 amino acids. Per germline, CDR1 MNHGY and CDR2 SAAAGT. The CDR3 DNA reads as TGTGCCAGCAGTTACTCGAAAATCGGCAGGGAACTCTATGCCTACACCTTC. Translating it yields CASSYSKIGRELYAYTF.

This clonotype was counted only a few times. In nucleotides, the CDR3 is TGTGCCACCAGCAGAGATTCCCGGGACACCCCACGGCCCGGGGAGCTGTTTTTT. Encoded protein: CATSRDSRDTPRPGELFF. V is TRBV15 and J is TRBJ2-2; a possible D gene is TRBD1 (6 bases). Germline values: CDR1 LNHNV, CDR2 YYDKDF (reference sequence). The CDR3 runs to 18 residues. Between the trimmed V and J ends, which lost 0 bases and 6 bases, there was a span of 20 bases.

This clonotype was detected ten times or more. This chain uses TRBV7-2 with TRBJ1-6, with D hard to call. Trimming shortened V by 2 bases and J by 7 bases, and 6 bases separated the two germline ends. CDR3 length: 13 residues. The V gene's germline CDR1 is SGHTA and CDR2 FQGNSA. DNA for the CDR3: TGTGCCAGCAGCTTAAGACTGAATTCACCCCTCCACTTT. It translates to CASSLRLNSPLHF.

This clonotype was detected only a few times. This rearrangement joins TRBV27 to TRBJ1-4; D gene ambiguous. Germline CDR1 is MNHEY and CDR2 is SMNVEV (reference sequence). The V and J ends lost 8 bases and 8 bases respectively, with 21 bases between them. There are 15 residues in the CDR3. For the CDR3, the DNA is TGTGCCAGCGCATCCTGGGGTACCTTAGGGGAAAAACTGTTTTTT. It codes for CASASWGTLGEKLFF.

The V gene is TRBV7-9, the J gene TRBJ2-1, with 7 bases lining up with TRBD2. Germline-derived CDR1 and CDR2 are SEHNR and FQNEAQ (reference sequence). CDR3 length equals 18 residues. Losses at the gene ends were 2 bases for V and 6 bases for J; bases not matched to a gene: 16. The CDR3 is CASSLPLGLAENSNEQFF. The CDR3 DNA reads as TGTGCCAGCAGCTTACCCTTAGGGCTAGCGGAAAACTCCAATGAGCAGTTCTTC.

The chain employs TRBV3-1 and TRBJ1-1; D not certain. Germline V gene lookup returns CDR1 LGHDT and CDR2 YNNKEL (reference sequence). This CDR3 has 14 amino acids. Trimming took 4 bases from V and 5 from J, leaving 14 bases between them. The CDR3 DNA sequence: TGTGCCAGCAGCCTCCCGGGTCTGGGGACTGAAGCTTTCTTT. It codes for CASSLPGLGTEAFF.

This clonotype was observed a handful of times. The chain joins TRBV2 to TRBJ1-1, with TRBD1 identical over 9 bases. The CDR3 spans 14 residues. J lost 13 bases, V lost 3 bases, and 12 bases had no gene match. CDR1 SNHLY and CDR2 FYNNEI come from the germline V gene. In DNA form, the CDR3 reads TGTGCCAGCAGTGACCGGGACAGGGCCTTTTTGGTTTTCTTT. Protein product: CASSDRDRAFLVFF.

Only a few counts were recorded for this clonotype. The chain is built from TRBV12-3 or TRBV12-4 and TRBJ2-1, with TRBD1 matching over 9 bases. V gave up 5 bases and J gave up 10 bases; unmatched junction bases: 9. There are 14 residues in the CDR3. The CDR3 DNA follows: TGTGCCAGCAGTCCTTTACAGGGGGCCAGCGAGCAGTTCTTC. It codes for CASSPLQGASEQFF.

This sequence joins TRBV11-2 and TRBJ1-2; 8 bases line up with TRBD1. This CDR3 has 15 amino acids. Germline V gene lookup returns CDR1 SGHAT and CDR2 FQNNGV. The V and J ends lost 5 bases and 6 bases, in that order; junction bases with no gene match: 11. This chain's CDR3 is CASSTTVDRGHGYTF. The CDR3 DNA follows: TGTGCCAGCAGCACTACCGTCGACAGGGGACATGGCTACACCTTC. The full variable domain, in which reference TRBV11-2 and TRBJ1-2 provide the parts outside the CDR3, is EAGVAQSPRYKIIEKRQSVAFWCNPISGHATLYWYQQILGQGPKLLIQFQNNGVVDDSQLPKDRFSAERLKGVDSTLKIQPAKLEDSAVYLCASSTTVDRGHGYTFGSGTRLTVV.